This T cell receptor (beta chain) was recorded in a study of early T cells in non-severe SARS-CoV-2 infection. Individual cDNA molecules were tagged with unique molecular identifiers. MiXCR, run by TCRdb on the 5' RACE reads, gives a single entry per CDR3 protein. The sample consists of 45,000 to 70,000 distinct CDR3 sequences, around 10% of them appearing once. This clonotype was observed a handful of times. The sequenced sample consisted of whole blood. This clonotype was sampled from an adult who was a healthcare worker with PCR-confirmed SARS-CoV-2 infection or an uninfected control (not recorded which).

CDR3 residues: CASSSDRLDQETQYF. In DNA form, the CDR3 reads TGTGCCAGCAGCTCAGATCGACTCGATCAAGAGACCCAGTACTTC. The chain carries TRBV11-2 and TRBJ2-5; no definite D call. Trimming pared 4 bases from V and 2 bases from J, leaving 14 bases between. Germline V lookup: CDR1 SGHAT, CDR2 FQNNGV. The CDR3 is made up of 15 amino acids.